The rows below give T cell receptor beta chains drawn from one sample of a study of immune characterization of retroperitoneal liposarcoma. TCRdb ran MiXCR on the PCR reads and lists one entry per CDR3 protein. Among fewer than 3,000 distinct CDR3 sequences listed, less than 50% were seen once. Sequencing used tumor tissue. These TCRs come from a male donor with retroperitoneal liposarcoma. Both conserved end residues are part of each CDR3. A D gene is named only where the DNA matches it firmly. A clone size is listed for some rows: how often the clone was seen (once, few, many), or a class if it is expanded.

d_call,v_call,clone_size,j_call,cdr3_aa,cdr3_nt
NA,TRBV6-6,NA,TRBJ2-1,CASSYWGTRGIGDEQFF,TGTGCCAGCAGTTACTGGGGGACTCGGGGGATTGGAGATGAGCAGTTCTTC
TRBD2,TRBV12-3/TRBV12-4,NA,TRBJ2-1,CASSSERPGTSGNEQFF,TGTGCCAGCAGTTCCGAACGTCCCGGGACTAGCGGGAATGAGCAGTTCTTC
NA,TRBV5-1,medium-sized,TRBJ2-6,CASKERENSGANVLTF,TGCGCCAGCAAAGAACGGGAAAACTCTGGGGCCAACGTCCTGACTTTC
TRBD2,TRBV6-5,NA,TRBJ2-1,CASSYRRGGSYEQFF,TGTGCCAGCAGTTACCGACGGGGAGGGAGCTACGAGCAGTTCTTC
TRBD1,TRBV6-1,NA,TRBJ2-4,CASSDRGQYF,TGTGCCAGCAGCGACAGGGGGCAGTACTTC
NA,TRBV7-2,NA,TRBJ2-3,CASSLAPWRRADTQYF,TGTGCCAGCAGCTTAGCGCCATGGAGGAGGGCAGATACGCAGTATTTT
NA,TRBV6-1,NA,TRBJ2-7,CASSVPTDTYEQYF,TGTGCCAGCAGCGTCCCGACAGATACCTACGAGCAGTACTTC
TRBD1,TRBV12-3/TRBV12-4,NA,TRBJ2-7,CASSPTDRSSYNEQYF,TGTGCCAGCAGCCCGACGGACAGGTCATCCTACAATGAGCAGTACTTC
NA,TRBV7-8,few,TRBJ2-7,CASLDGVNEQYF,TGTGCCAGCTTAGATGGTGTGAATGAGCAGTACTTC
NA,TRBV6-4,NA,TRBJ1-1,CASSDSEGSTEAFF,TGTGCCAGCAGTGACTCTGAGGGTTCCACTGAAGCTTTCTTT
NA,TRBV7-2,NA,TRBJ2-3,CASSRSSGEDTQYF,TGTGCCAGCAGCCGAAGCTCAGGGGAAGATACGCAGTATTTT
NA,TRBV6-1,medium-sized,TRBJ2-7,CASSPHLLYEQYF,TGTGCCAGCAGTCCCCACCTTTTATACGAGCAGTACTTC
NA,TRBV11-3,NA,TRBJ2-1,CARIESEQFF,TGTGCCAGAATAGAAAGTGAGCAGTTCTTC
NA,TRBV7-2,few,TRBJ2-1,CASSLVREAEQFF,TGTGCCAGCAGCTTAGTGCGAGAAGCCGAGCAGTTCTTC
NA,TRBV7-8,NA,TRBJ1-4,CASSLVGGGKDSNEKLFF,TGTGCCAGCAGCTTAGTAGGAGGGGGAAAGGATTCTAATGAAAAACTGTTTTTT
NA,TRBV6-1,NA,TRBJ2-1,CASSEAGDGTYEQFF,TGTGCCAGCAGTGAAGCGGGGGACGGCACCTACGAGCAGTTCTTC
TRBD2,TRBV7-6,few,TRBJ2-1,CASNLAGGQDEQFF,TGTGCCAGCAACCTAGCGGGAGGGCAAGATGAGCAGTTCTTC
NA,TRBV6-1,few,TRBJ2-3,CASNSGGTQYF,TGTGCCAGCAACTCCGGAGGCACGCAGTATTTT
NA,TRBV6-1,medium-sized,TRBJ1-3,CATQAPGNTIYF,TGTGCCACCCAAGCACCTGGAAACACCATATATTTT
TRBD2,TRBV6-1,few,TRBJ2-7,CASSEVSREFYEQYF,TGTGCCAGCAGTGAAGTATCGCGGGAGTTCTACGAGCAGTACTTC
NA,TRBV6-1,large,TRBJ1-3,CASVLGLGNTIYF,TGTGCCAGCGTATTAGGGCTAGGAAACACCATATATTTT
NA,TRBV6-1,NA,TRBJ1-2,CASSEAHKRDYGYTF,TGTGCCAGCAGTGAAGCCCACAAGCGGGACTATGGCTACACCTTC
TRBD1,TRBV6-2/TRBV6-3,once,TRBJ1-2,CASSYSIKGADGYTF,TGTGCCAGCAGTTACTCGATCAAGGGGGCGGATGGCTACACCTTC
NA,TRBV7-3,NA,TRBJ1-2,CASSFSKEGPYTF,TGTGCCAGCAGCTTTTCAAAAGAAGGGCCCTACACCTTC
NA,TRBV6-1,hyperexpanded,TRBJ2-1,CASSEGESYNEQFF,TGTGCCAGCAGTGAAGGGGAGTCGTACAATGAGCAGTTCTTC
NA,TRBV7-6,NA,TRBJ1-6,CASTRSRDSPLHF,TGTGCCAGCACCCGGTCGAGGGATTCACCCCTCCACTTT
NA,TRBV6-5,once,TRBJ2-5,CASSYSPSETQYF,TGTGCCAGCAGTTACTCGCCCTCAGAGACCCAGTACTTC
NA,TRBV27,large,TRBJ2-1,CASSDTTSLGNEQFF,TGTGCCAGCAGCGATACTACCTCCTTAGGCAATGAGCAGTTCTTC
TRBD2,TRBV7-2,NA,TRBJ2-3,CASSRTSGSSGTDTQYF,TGTGCCAGCAGCCGGACTAGCGGGAGTTCGGGCACAGATACGCAGTATTTT
TRBD1,TRBV6-1,NA,TRBJ2-5,CATAGTGETQYF,TGTGCCACCGCGGGGACAGGGGAGACCCAGTACTTC
NA,TRBV5-1,large,TRBJ2-1,CASSLAKEMVCEQFF,TGCGCCAGCAGCTTGGCCAAGGAAATGGTTTGTGAGCAGTTCTTC
NA,TRBV5-6,few,TRBJ2-1,CASSSTGTYNEQFF,TGTGCCAGCAGCTCGACAGGGACTTACAATGAGCAGTTCTTC
NA,TRBV27,NA,TRBJ1-4,CASKGVWGEKLFF,TGTGCCAGCAAGGGGGTGTGGGGAGAAAAACTGTTTTTT
NA,TRBV6-1,NA,TRBJ2-7,CASSKLGFGNEQYF,TGTGCCAGCAGCAAACTAGGGTTCGGCAATGAGCAGTACTTC
TRBD2,TRBV6-1,few,TRBJ2-2,CARKSGSGVFRGELFF,TGTGCAAGAAAGTCGGGTAGCGGGGTGTTTCGGGGGGAGCTGTTTTTT
NA,TRBV6-1,large,TRBJ2-5,CASSKMLRYQETQYF,TGTGCCAGCAGCAAAATGCTTAGGTACCAAGAGACCCAGTACTTC
NA,TRBV12-3/TRBV12-4,NA,TRBJ2-3,CASSISPSTDTQYF,TGTGCCAGCAGTATTAGTCCTAGCACAGATACGCAGTATTTT
NA,TRBV6-5,medium-sized,TRBJ2-2,CASTLRTENTGELFF,TGTGCCAGCACCCTCAGGACTGAGAACACCGGGGAGCTGTTTTTT
TRBD1,TRBV6-1,NA,TRBJ2-3,CASSPRDRGNTDTQYF,TGTGCCAGCAGTCCCCGGGACAGGGGAAACACAGATACGCAGTATTTT
NA,TRBV6-1,medium-sized,TRBJ1-1,CASSGQGNTEAFF,TGTGCCAGCAGTGGGCAGGGGAACACTGAAGCTTTCTTT
NA,TRBV6-5,few,TRBJ1-3,CASSYDRTAGNTIYF,TGTGCCAGCAGTTACGATCGCACCGCTGGAAACACCATATATTTT